One and the same sample provided the 18 T cell receptor beta chains below, sequenced in a study of blood T cell repertoires in COVID-19 (TCRdb year 2020). Receptors were amplified or captured by the immunoSEQ multiplex PCR assay. Held by TCRdb, this immuneACCESS table contains in-frame sequences only and omits some clones. Under half of the omission traces to an unresolved V gene where checked; the cause of the rest is unknown. The sample records over 95,000 clones, around 83% of which are singletons. The ten most abundant clones make up 3% to 3.5% of the sample. Sequenced: peripheral blood. The receptors shown here come from a man aged 35 to 55 with acute or convalescent COVID-19.

The chain links TRBV3-1 (or the pseudogene TRBV3-2) to TRBJ1-4; D may be TRBD1 (5 bases). Trimming took off 5 bases at V and 6 bases at J, with 16 bases between the two ends. CDR3 length equals 15 residues. Germline-derived CDR1 and CDR2 are LGHDT and YNNKEL (reference sequence). The CDR3 DNA reads TGTGCCAGCAGCTCGACGGAGGGACTGGATGAAAAACTGTTTTTT. Encoded protein: CASSSTEGLDEKLFF.

The V and J genes are TRBV19 and TRBJ1-2, with D hard to call. V lost 1 base, J lost 4 bases, and 16 bases lay in between. There are 16 residues in the CDR3. In germline, CDR1 is LNHDA, CDR2 SQIVND (reference sequence). CDR3 nucleotide sequence: TGTGCCAGTAGTATAGCGGGGAGGGAGCTTGGCTATGGCTACACCTTC. Amino acid sequence: CASSIAGRELGYGYTF.

V is TRBV7-2 and J is TRBJ2-7; 7 bases line up with TRBD1. In germline, CDR1 is SGHTA, CDR2 FQGNSA. V was pared by 5 bases and J by 4 bases, with 20 bases of the junction left unmatched. CDR3 length: 18 amino acids. CDR3 loop: CASSQSYGTAKRQYEQYF. The CDR3 nucleotides read TGTGCCAGCAGCCAAAGCTATGGGACAGCCAAGCGACAGTACGAGCAGTACTTC.

Only a few counts were recorded for this clone. The chain joins TRBV19 to TRBJ2-5, with 10 bases fitting TRBD1. Germline CDR1 LNHDA, CDR2 SQIVND (reference sequence). J was trimmed by 7 bases and V by 3 bases; bases with no gene match: 5. CDR3 length: 14 residues. The CDR3 bases are TGTGCCAGTAGTATGGGACAGGGGTCCTTGACCCAGTACTTC. Translated: CASSMGQGSLTQYF.

The chain is built from TRBV5-6 and TRBJ2-1; D is undetermined. The germline CDR1 and CDR2 sequences are SGHDT and YYEEEE. The CDR3 runs to 16 residues. V lost 0 bases, J lost 0 bases, and 10 bases lay in between. The CDR3 loop is CASSLDPASSYNEQFF. The CDR3, as DNA: TGTGCCAGCAGCTTGGATCCGGCTAGCTCCTACAATGAGCAGTTCTTC.

This chain joins TRBV24-1 and TRBJ2-3, with D possibly TRBD1 on 5 matching bases. Germline CDR1 is KGHDR and CDR2 is SFDVKD. V was clipped by 6 bases and J by 0 bases, with 9 bases between them. This CDR3 is built from 14 residues. CDR3 sequence: CATSQGASTDTQYF. In DNA, the CDR3 is TGTGCCACCAGTCAAGGGGCTAGCACAGATACGCAGTATTTT.

The chain is built from TRBV7-9 and TRBJ2-1, with TRBD2 identical over 8 bases. Germline V CDR1 and CDR2: SEHNR, FQNEAQ (reference sequence). The CDR3 is 15 residues long. The ends lost 5 bases at V and 8 bases at J; junction bases unmatched: 11. The CDR3 loop is CASSLLFGGADEQFF. CDR3 nucleotides: TGTGCCAGCAGCCTTCTTTTCGGGGGGGCAGATGAGCAGTTCTTC. Looking up the rest from reference TRBV7-9 and TRBJ2-1 gives the full variable domain: DTGVSQNPRHKITKRGQNVTFRCDPISEHNRLYWYRQTLGQGPEFLTYFQNEAQLEKSRLLSDRFSAERPKGSFSTLEIQRTEQGDSAMYLCASSLLFGGADEQFFGPGTRLTVL.

Written as DNA, the CDR3 is TGTGCCAGCCGGGGGGGGAGGATCTACAATGAGCAGTTCTTC. The encoded protein is CASRGGRIYNEQFF. The chain links TRBV6-1 to TRBJ2-1; the match to TRBD2 covers 8 bases. Trimming cost V 8 bases and J 3 bases; bases outside gene matches: 6. CDR1 is MNHNS, CDR2 SASEGT, per germline. There are 14 residues in the CDR3.

The gene calls are TRBV18 and TRBJ2-7; D call uncertain. Per germline, CDR1 KGHSH and CDR2 LQKENI. This CDR3 has 14 residues. Trimming took off 1 base at V and 0 bases at J, with 7 bases between the two ends. CDR3: CASSPRHTSYEQYF. DNA for the CDR3: TGTGCCAGCTCACCACGTCACACCTCCTACGAGCAGTACTTC. The full variable domain, rest sourced from reference TRBV18 and TRBJ2-7, is NAGVMQNPRHLVRRRGQEARLRCSPMKGHSHVYWYRQLPEEGLKFMVYLQKENIIDESGMPKERFSAEFPKEGPSILRIQQVVRGDSAAYFCASSPRHTSYEQYFGPGTRLTVT.

The chain couples TRBV9 to TRBJ2-3; TRBD2 aligns across 10 bases. The CDR3 spans 16 residues. Per the germline V gene, CDR1 is SGDLS and CDR2 is YYNGEE. J gave up 4 bases and V 0 bases, and 5 bases lay outside the gene matches. This chain's CDR3 is CASSVASGGAPDTQYF. CDR3 bases: TGTGCCAGCAGCGTAGCCAGCGGGGGGGCCCCAGATACGCAGTATTTT.

The chain joins TRBV27 to TRBJ2-1; 11 bases align to TRBD2. The V segment lost 4 bases and the J segment 5 bases; nucleotides outside the gene matches: 4. The CDR3 spans 15 residues. CDR1 is MNHEY, CDR2 SMNVEV, per germline (reference sequence). CDR3 residues: CASSSGLADNNEQFF. The DNA of the CDR3 is TGTGCCAGCAGTTCGGGACTAGCGGATAACAATGAGCAGTTCTTC.

The CDR3 loop is CASSYSDRDQPQHF. CDR3 in DNA: TGTGCCAGCAGTTACTCCGACAGGGATCAGCCCCAGCATTTT. The chain employs TRBV6-6 and TRBJ1-5; TRBD1 matches at 7 bases. The CDR3 has 14 amino acids. Germline V CDR1 and CDR2: MNHNY, SVGAGI (reference sequence). The ends lost 0 bases at V and 5 bases at J; junction bases unmatched: 1.

The genes are TRBV7-2 and TRBJ2-3, with D perhaps matching TRBD2 (6 bases). Trimming removed 5 bases at V and 7 bases at J, with 19 bases between. This CDR3 contains 15 residues. Germline V gene data show CDR1 as SGHTA and CDR2 as FQGNSA. This chain's CDR3 is CASSVLGLSSYTQYF. The CDR3 region has the DNA TGTGCCAGCAGCGTGCTGGGACTGTCCTCATATACGCAGTATTTT.

The chain is built from TRBV27 and TRBJ2-1; TRBD2 aligns across 9 bases. CDR1 and CDR2 (germline): MNHEY, SMNVEV (reference sequence). J lost 12 bases, V lost 5 bases, and 2 bases had no gene match. The CDR3 is 11 amino acids. CDR3 sequence (DNA): TGTGCCAGCAGTAGTAGCGGGAGGCAGTTCTTC. It is translated as CASSSSGRQFF.

CDR3 bases: TGTGCCAGCAGCCGACAGGGAGATAATTCACCCCTCCACTTT. Its protein product is CASSRQGDNSPLHF. The chain is built from TRBV6-5 and TRBJ1-6, with TRBD1 identical over 7 bases. The CDR3 is 14 amino acids. Germline CDR1 is MNHEY and CDR2 is SVGAGI. V lost 6 bases and J lost 5; bases outside the gene matches: 4.

The V gene is TRBV5-1, the J gene TRBJ1-3; D is uncertain. Trimming removed 0 bases from V and 0 bases from J, with 7 bases in between. CDR1 is SGHRS and CDR2 is YFSETQ in the germline V gene. This CDR3 contains 15 residues. The CDR3 DNA reads as TGCGCCAGCAGCTTGGGCCCGAGCTCTGGAAACACCATATATTTT. This translates into CASSLGPSSGNTIYF.

The chain couples TRBV25-1 to TRBJ2-3; D is perhaps TRBD2 (5 bases). Germline CDR1 reads MGHDK; CDR2 reads SYGVNS. V was trimmed by 5 bases and J by 0 bases, leaving 12 bases between them. The CDR3 has 15 residues. The CDR3 sequence: CASSPGLISTDTQYF. The CDR3 coding sequence is TGTGCCAGCAGTCCCGGACTCATTAGCACAGATACGCAGTATTTT.

V gene TRBV6-5 combines with J gene TRBJ1-1; 7 positions agree with TRBD1. Trimming at V came to 8 bases and at J to 1 base, leaving 7 bases not matched to a gene. The CDR3 sequence is 14 residues long. Per germline, CDR1 MNHEY and CDR2 SVGAGI. The DNA for the CDR3 is TGTGCCAGCGGCCAAGGACAGGAGAACACTGAAGCTTTCTTT. It codes for CASGQGQENTEAFF.